This TCR beta chain originates from a study of cytomegalovirus exposure and HLA in healthy donors. Across the whole study: The early release's HLA-typed donors yielded roughly 85 million unique TCRs.

There are a few counts of this clone. Use of 60 Vbeta and 13 Jbeta primers characterized the PCR. Only in-frame clones appear in the TCRdb table, and some are missing; sequencing was by immunoSEQ multiplex PCR. Of around 82,000 clones listed, 60% to 85% are singletons. The germline V gene has CDR1 SGHDT and CDR2 YYEEEE. CDR3 length: 14 residues. V was trimmed by 0 bases and J by 0 bases, leaving 6 bases between them. The sequenced material came from PBMCs. The chain joins TRBV5-6 to TRBJ1-1, with TRBD1 as a possible D gene (5 bases). The TCR comes from a male donor in good health and CMV-seropositive. The CDR3 protein is CASSLDRMNTEAFF. The CDR3 nucleotides read TGTGCCAGCAGCTTGGACAGGATGAACACTGAAGCTTTCTTT. Full variable domain (remainder filled in from reference TRBV5-6 and TRBJ1-1): DAGVTQSPTHLIKTRGQQVTLRCSPKSGHDTVSWYQQALGQGPQFIFQYYEEEERQRGNFPDRFSGHQFPNYSSELNVNALLLGDSALYLCASSLDRMNTEAFFGQGTRLTVV.